One sample yielded the 31 T cell receptor beta chains listed below, sequenced in a study of shared clonotypes between healthy human individuals. In the naive CD8 group, cells lacked CD45RO and were positively selected for CCR7, so terminally differentiated effector memory CD45RA+ cells were left out. TCRdb keeps only in-frame clones here, not all; method: immunoSEQ multiplex PCR. The table shows some 2.1 million clones, with around 93% occurring only once. The sequenced sample was naive CD8+ T cells from PBMCs. The source is a man between 18 and 35 years old in good health. Some clones in this sample may be carry-over from other donors' samples.

The genes are TRBV27 and TRBJ1-1; the D is unclear. The V gene's germline CDR1 is MNHEY and CDR2 SMNVEV (reference sequence). V was clipped by 4 bases and J by 2 bases, with 11 bases between them. This CDR3 is built from 14 residues. CDR3 region: CASSSPPGNTEAFF. In DNA form, the CDR3 reads TGTGCCAGCAGTTCCCCCCCAGGAAACACTGAAGCTTTCTTT.

J is TRBJ1-1 and V is TRBV9, with 9 positions matching TRBD1. Looked up from germline, CDR1 is SGDLS and CDR2 is YYNGEE. Trimming at V came to 4 bases and at J to 10 bases, leaving 8 bases not matched to a gene. The CDR3 is 13 amino acids. CDR3 in DNA: TGTGCCAGCAGCCCCGGGACAGGGCCAGTAGCTTTCTTT. It yields the protein CASSPGTGPVAFF.

This chain joins TRBV27 and TRBJ1-1; TRBD1 might be the D (5 bases). The CDR3 is 13 amino acids. Germline CDR1 is MNHEY and CDR2 is SMNVEV (reference sequence). The ends were cut back, 8 bases at V and 4 bases at J, with 14 bases in the middle. The chain's CDR3 is CASFGWGVTEAFF. DNA of the CDR3: TGTGCCAGCTTTGGGTGGGGGGTCACTGAAGCTTTCTTT.

This chain links TRBV7-6 with TRBJ2-2; 7 nucleotides match TRBD1. The CDR3 contains 17 residues. Looked up from germline, CDR1 is SGHVS and CDR2 is FNYEAQ. V lost 1 base to trimming and J lost 3 bases; unmatched junction nucleotides: 8. CDR3 bases: TGTGCCAGCAGCTTAGGCTGGAAGGGGGCCGACACCGGGGAGCTGTTTTTT. This encodes CASSLGWKGADTGELFF.

The J gene is TRBJ2-7, the V gene TRBV25-1; D gene uncertain. The V gene's germline CDR1 is MGHDK and CDR2 SYGVNS. CDR3 length: 11 amino acids. Trimming took 7 bases from V and 3 from J, leaving 7 bases between them. CDR3 in amino acids: CASMESYEQYF. In nucleotides, the CDR3 is TGTGCCAGCATGGAAAGCTACGAGCAGTACTTC.

The chain has TRBV7-6 and TRBJ2-3; D is uncertain. This CDR3 spans 12 amino acids. V shed 4 bases and J shed 2 bases, with 4 bases lying between them. Germline-derived CDR1 and CDR2 are SGHVS and FNYEAQ. CDR3 region: CASSSHTDTQYF. For the CDR3, the DNA is TGTGCCAGCAGCTCCCACACAGATACGCAGTATTTT.

This clone has a single count. The chain carries TRBV27 and TRBJ2-5, with D possibly being TRBD2 (6 bases). This CDR3 has 14 residues. The germline V gene has CDR1 MNHEY and CDR2 SMNVEV (reference sequence). The germline V and J ends were trimmed by 6 bases and 2 bases, with 13 bases remaining between them. The CDR3 DNA is TGTGCCAGCAGACCTCATGCGGGACAAGAGACCCAGTACTTC. It codes for CASRPHAGQETQYF.

V and J are TRBV7-8 and TRBJ2-7; D not resolved. The CDR3 is 13 residues long. V lost 5 bases and J lost 5, with 13 bases in between. CDR1 SGHVS and CDR2 FQNEAQ come from the germline V gene. The CDR3 here is CASSLAPVNEQYF. The CDR3 DNA sequence: TGTGCCAGCAGCCTCGCACCCGTAAACGAGCAGTACTTC.

The V gene is TRBV7-9, the J gene TRBJ1-2; D is possibly TRBD1 (6 bases). V gave up 6 bases and J gave up 2 bases, with 19 bases separating them. The CDR3 runs to 16 residues. Germline loops: CDR1 SEHNR, CDR2 FQNEAQ (reference sequence). In nucleotides, the CDR3 is TGTGCCAGCAGGGCCGACAGGCTCGGGTCCAACTATGGCTACACCTTC. Its translation is CASRADRLGSNYGYTF.

The genes are TRBV2 and TRBJ2-7; either TRBD1 or TRBD2 may fit D (5 bases each). The V gene's germline CDR1 is SNHLY and CDR2 FYNNEI. Trimming shortened V by 8 bases and J by 0 bases, and 14 bases separated the two germline ends. The CDR3 is 14 residues long. CDR3 bases: TGTGCCAGCGGGACCATACCGAACTCCTACGAGCAGTACTTC. This translates into CASGTIPNSYEQYF.

The chain couples TRBV6-1 to TRBJ2-1; TRBD1 aligns across 10 bases. The CDR3 sequence is 15 residues long. V dropped 6 bases and J dropped 2; count of bases not matched to a gene: 4. Per the germline V gene, CDR1 is MNHNS and CDR2 is SASEGT. CDR3: CASRQGTGAYNEQFF. The CDR3, as DNA: TGTGCCAGCAGGCAGGGGACAGGGGCCTACAATGAGCAGTTCTTC.

This clone was recorded once. V usage is TRBV28 and J usage is TRBJ1-1, with 11 bases identical to TRBD1. J lost 6 bases, V lost 3 bases, and 6 bases had no gene match. Germline V gene data show CDR1 as MDHEN and CDR2 as SYDVKM. This CDR3 comprises 15 residues. CDR3 in amino acids: CASSFRTGGSPEAFF. For the CDR3, the DNA is TGTGCCAGCAGTTTCCGGACAGGGGGCAGTCCTGAAGCTTTCTTT. The full variable domain, completed using reference TRBV28 and TRBJ1-1, is DVKVTQSSRYLVKRTGEKVFLECVQDMDHENMFWYRQDPGLGLRLIYFSYDVKMKEKGDIPEGYSVSREKKERFSLILESASTNQTSMYLCASSFRTGGSPEAFFGQGTRLTVV.

The chain couples TRBV29-1 to TRBJ2-2; tentative D call: TRBD1 (6 bases). With 7 bases removed from V and 6 bases from J, the gap between germline ends came to 15 bases. Germline V gene data show CDR1 as SQVTM and CDR2 as ANQGSEA. This CDR3 comprises 13 residues. CDR3 DNA: TGCAGCGCCCGGGACATCGGACCCGGGGAGCTGTTTTTT. Its translation is CSARDIGPGELFF.

The genes are TRBV7-9 and TRBJ1-1; D ambiguous. The CDR3 runs 12 residues. From germline, CDR1 is SEHNR and CDR2 FQNEAQ (reference sequence). Trimming left V 5 bases short and J 10 bases short, with 14 bases between. The chain's CDR3 is CASSPSTVGAFF. The CDR3 DNA reads TGTGCCAGCAGCCCGAGTACCGTGGGAGCTTTCTTT.

This clone appeared a single time. V and J are TRBV11-2 and TRBJ1-2, with D tentatively TRBD1 (5 bases). The CDR3 sequence is 16 residues long. Between the trimmed V and J ends, which lost 1 base and 2 bases, there was a span of 14 bases. Germline loops: CDR1 SGHAT, CDR2 FQNNGV. Here the CDR3 DNA reads TGTGCCAGCAGCTTAGGCCAGGGCACACTAAACTATGGCTACACCTTC. The encoded protein is CASSLGQGTLNYGYTF.

This chain uses TRBV28 with TRBJ1-2, with a tentative D call TRBD1 (5 bases). The length of the CDR3 is 15 residues. Trimming pared 6 bases from V and 6 bases from J, leaving 20 bases between. CDR1 MDHEN and CDR2 SYDVKM come from the germline V gene. The CDR3 here is CASSLQRGGWDGYTF. The CDR3 DNA follows: TGTGCCAGCAGCCTACAGCGGGGGGGATGGGATGGCTACACCTTC.

The chain couples TRBV28 to TRBJ1-4, with D maybe TRBD1 (5 bases). Germline V gives CDR1 MDHEN, CDR2 SYDVKM. The CDR3 consists of 14 residues. Trimming stripped 2 bases from V and 3 bases from J, with 7 bases between. The CDR3 region is CASSLGASNEKLFF. DNA for the CDR3: TGTGCCAGCAGTTTAGGGGCGTCTAATGAAAAACTGTTTTTT.

This chain links TRBV4-3 with TRBJ2-3, with 9 bases lining up with TRBD2. CDR3 length: 16 residues. Germline V CDR1 and CDR2: LGHNA, YSLEER. Trimming at V came to 0 bases and at J to 2 bases, leaving 3 bases not matched to a gene. The CDR3 nucleotides are TGCGCCAGCAGCCAAGAACCTAGCGGGGCCACAGATACGCAGTATTTT. Translated, it gives CASSQEPSGATDTQYF.

The sample holds one count of this clone. This chain links TRBV9 with TRBJ2-1; 9 positions agree with TRBD2. CDR3 length: 16 residues. Per germline, CDR1 SGDLS and CDR2 YYNGEE. Losses at the gene ends were 3 bases for V and 2 bases for J; bases not matched to a gene: 6. The CDR3: CASSALAGVAYNEQFF. CDR3 in DNA: TGTGCCAGCAGCGCATTAGCGGGAGTAGCCTACAATGAGCAGTTCTTC.

V is TRBV28 and J is TRBJ2-7; maybe TRBD2 (7 bases). CDR1 is MDHEN and CDR2 is SYDVKM in the germline V gene. The ends were cut back, 6 bases at V and 2 bases at J, with 11 bases in the middle. The CDR3 consists of 13 residues. CDR3 in amino acids: CASRGGGTYEQYF. The CDR3 bases are TGTGCCAGCAGAGGGGGGGGGACCTACGAGCAGTACTTC.

V gene TRBV15 combines with J gene TRBJ1-1; 10 nucleotides agree with TRBD1. The CDR3 length is 15 residues. Germline CDR1 reads LNHNV; CDR2 reads YYDKDF (reference sequence). The junction had 4 bases not matched to a gene; V was cut back by 1 base and J by 5 bases. The CDR3 loop reads CATSRGTGGGTEAFF. DNA of the CDR3: TGTGCCACCAGCAGAGGGACAGGGGGTGGAACTGAAGCTTTCTTT.

The V and J genes are TRBV7-3 and TRBJ1-1; D uncertain. The ends were cut back, 5 bases at V and 0 bases at J, with 7 bases in the middle. This CDR3 has 13 residues. Germline V gene lookup returns CDR1 SGHTA and CDR2 FQGTGA. The DNA of the CDR3 is TGTGCCAGCAGCATGACTGTGAACACTGAAGCTTTCTTT. This codes for CASSMTVNTEAFF.

A few counts support this clone. The sample carries other DNA sequences with the same CDR3. The chain links TRBV20-1 to TRBJ1-1; D not certain. V shed 3 bases and J shed 0 bases, with 2 bases lying between them. Germline CDR1 is DFQATT and CDR2 is SNEGSKA (reference sequence). The CDR3 consists of 11 residues. Here the CDR3 reads CSARVNTEAFF. CDR3 nucleotides: TGCAGTGCTAGGGTGAACACTGAAGCTTTCTTT.

This clone was seen just once. Other DNA sequences within the sample encode an identical CDR3. This chain uses TRBV28 with TRBJ2-7; perhaps TRBD2 as D (6 bases). Germline values: CDR1 MDHEN, CDR2 SYDVKM. Trimming pared 2 bases from V and 2 bases from J, leaving 10 bases between. This CDR3 has 14 amino acids. CDR3 DNA sequence: TGTGCCAGCAGTTTAAGAGGCGGGACCTACGAGCAGTACTTC. Its translation: CASSLRGGTYEQYF. Variable domain in full (rest from reference TRBV28 and TRBJ2-7): DVKVTQSSRYLVKRTGEKVFLECVQDMDHENMFWYRQDPGLGLRLIYFSYDVKMKEKGDIPEGYSVSREKKERFSLILESASTNQTSMYLCASSLRGGTYEQYFGPGTRLTVT.

This chain connects TRBV6-5 to TRBJ2-3, with 8 bases that match TRBD1. V was clipped by 4 bases and J by 6 bases; unmatched bases: 3. Germline V gives CDR1 MNHEY, CDR2 SVGAGI. This CDR3 spans 13 amino acids. The CDR3: CASSLDRVDTQYF. The DNA of the CDR3 is TGTGCCAGCAGTTTGGACAGGGTTGATACGCAGTATTTT.

The chain recombines TRBV11-1 with TRBJ2-7, with no clear D. The CDR3 loop spans 13 amino acids. V lost 5 bases to trimming and J lost 3 bases, with 11 bases between them. Per the germline V gene, CDR1 is SGHAT and CDR2 is FQDESV (reference sequence). CDR3 residues: CASSPTPRYEQYF. CDR3 DNA: TGTGCCAGCAGCCCCACTCCCCGCTACGAGCAGTACTTC.

This rearrangement joins TRBV6-5 to TRBJ1-2; D ambiguous. The V and J ends lost 6 bases and 4 bases respectively, with 12 bases between them. The CDR3 consists of 13 residues. Germline V lookup: CDR1 MNHEY, CDR2 SVGAGI. The CDR3 reads CASSEHGVYGYTF. In DNA form, the CDR3 reads TGTGCCAGCAGCGAGCATGGTGTCTATGGCTACACCTTC.

The rearrangement joins TRBV19 to TRBJ2-7, with D maybe TRBD2 (7 bases). V was pared by 3 bases and J by 2 bases, with 14 bases between. The CDR3 length is 15 residues. Germline V gene lookup returns CDR1 LNHDA and CDR2 SQIVND (reference sequence). CDR3 DNA sequence: TGTGCCAGTAGTATTACGGGGGGCGCACCCTACGAGCAGTACTTC. Amino acid sequence: CASSITGGAPYEQYF.

This clone was observed a single time. The chain joins TRBV9 to TRBJ2-1, with D perhaps matching TRBD2 (6 bases). The CDR3 consists of 15 residues. V was shortened by 3 bases and J by 0 bases, with 10 bases between the two germline ends. Germline CDR1 and CDR2: SGDLS and YYNGEE. As DNA, the CDR3 is TGTGCCAGCAGCGAGGGACTTAGCTCCTACAATGAGCAGTTCTTC. Translating gives CASSEGLSSYNEQFF.

The chain joins TRBV27 to TRBJ2-1, with 8 nucleotides matching TRBD2. This CDR3 has 15 amino acids. The germline V gene encodes CDR1 MNHEY and CDR2 SMNVEV (reference sequence). V lost 8 bases to trimming and J lost 0 bases; unmatched junction nucleotides: 6. The CDR3 DNA reads as TGTGCCAGCGCCGCGGGACTAGTCTCCTACAATGAGCAGTTCTTC. Encoded protein: CASAAGLVSYNEQFF.

This chain connects TRBV21-1 to TRBJ2-2; the D call TRBD1 from the table was never checked on the DNA. TRBV21-1 is a listed pseudogene. The CDR3 has 18 residues. This CDR3 reads CASSKIPRVAVTTGELFF. CDR3 DNA sequence: TGTGCCAGCAGCAAAATTCCCAGGGTTGCAGTGACCACCGGGGAGCTGTTTTTT.